This T cell receptor (beta chain) was captured by sequencing in a study of T cells after yellow fever vaccination. Across the whole study: Fractions of limited cellularity were prepared by means of SMART-Seq v4 Ultra Low Input. Broader study findings: A limited proportion of clonotypes was detected within both the CD4 and CD8 compartments. Clones that expanded after primary vaccination mostly reappeared after the booster (nearly 98% CD4, around 87% CD8).

Remarks on this clonotype: Antigen unknown.

One entry per CDR3 protein results from TCRdb running MiXCR on the 5' RACE reads. The table includes approximately 580,000 distinct CDR3 sequences, roughly 17% detected once. The sample was PBMCs, taken less than 6 days after the first yellow fever vaccination. The TCR comes from a man aged 18 to 30 who received the YFV17D yellow fever vaccine.

The DNA of the CDR3 is TGTGCCAGCAGCTTGTTCGACAGCTTAAAACTGTTTTTT. The encoded protein is CASSLFDSLKLFF. The chain recombines TRBV7-7 with TRBJ1-4; TRBD1 might be the D (5 bases). Germline CDR1 reads SSHAT; CDR2 reads FNYEAQ (reference sequence). Deletions cut 3 bases from V and 10 bases from J, with 12 bases between. The CDR3 runs to 13 residues.